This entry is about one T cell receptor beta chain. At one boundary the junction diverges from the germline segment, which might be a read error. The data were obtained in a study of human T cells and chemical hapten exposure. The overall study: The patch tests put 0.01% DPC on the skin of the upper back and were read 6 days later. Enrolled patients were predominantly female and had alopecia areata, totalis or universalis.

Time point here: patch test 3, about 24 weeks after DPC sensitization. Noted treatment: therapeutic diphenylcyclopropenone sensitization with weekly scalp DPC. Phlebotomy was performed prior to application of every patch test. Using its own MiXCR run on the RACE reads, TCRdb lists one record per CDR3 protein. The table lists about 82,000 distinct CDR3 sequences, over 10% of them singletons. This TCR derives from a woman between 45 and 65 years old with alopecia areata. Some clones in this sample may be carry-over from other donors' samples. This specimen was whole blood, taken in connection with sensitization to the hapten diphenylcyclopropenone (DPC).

In DNA, the CDR3 is TGTGCCAGCAGCCAGGGGTTTCGGGTGAATACTGAAGCTTTCTTT. Translation: CASSQGFRVNTEAFF. This sequence joins TRBV7-9 and TRBJ1-1, with a tentative D call TRBD1 (6 bases). The CDR3 is 15 residues long. CDR1 and CDR2 from the germline V gene are SEHNR and FQNEAQ (reference sequence).